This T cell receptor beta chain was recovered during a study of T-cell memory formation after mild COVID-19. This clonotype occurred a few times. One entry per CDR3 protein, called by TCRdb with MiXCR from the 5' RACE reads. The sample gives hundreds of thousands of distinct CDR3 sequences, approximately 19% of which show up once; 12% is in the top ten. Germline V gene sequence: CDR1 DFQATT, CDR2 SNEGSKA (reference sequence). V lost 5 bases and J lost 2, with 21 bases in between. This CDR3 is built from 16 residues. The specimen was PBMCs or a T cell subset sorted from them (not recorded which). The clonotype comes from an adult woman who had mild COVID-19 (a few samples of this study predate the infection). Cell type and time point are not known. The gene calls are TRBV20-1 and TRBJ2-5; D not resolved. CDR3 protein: CSADAPGRTPQETQYF. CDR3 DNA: TGCAGTGCTGACGCCCCAGGACGGACCCCGCAAGAGACCCAGTACTTC.